The next 12 T cell receptor beta chains were all read from a single sample in a study of glioma-infiltrating T cells after dendritic cell vaccination (dated by TCRdb to about 2016). Receptors were amplified or captured by the immunoSEQ multiplex PCR assay. The immuneACCESS repertoire file appears here via TCRdb, limited to in-frame rearrangements. These files lack a portion of the clones; in checked studies, under half of the deficit traces to unresolved V genes, and the cause of the others is not known. This sample comprises fewer than 90,000 clones, roughly four fifths of them detected only once. The ten most abundant clones make up around 6.5% of the sample. The sample's time point label, in plain terms: after dendritic cell vaccination, including at tumor progression/relapse. The sequenced sample was blood, obtained after dendritic cell vaccination. These receptors originate from a human donor with glioblastoma.

V and J are TRBV9 and TRBJ1-4, with 9 positions matching TRBD1. V gave up 3 bases and J gave up 7 bases; unmatched junction bases: 10. The CDR3 is made up of 16 amino acids. Per germline, CDR1 SGDLS and CDR2 YYNGEE. The CDR3 DNA follows: TGTGCCAGCAGCGCCCGCGGGGACAGGGCAACTGAAAAACTGTTTTTT. It encodes CASSARGDRATEKLFF.

The chain couples TRBV5-1 to TRBJ2-5; tentatively, D is TRBD2 (7 bases). Trimming pared 2 bases from V and 4 bases from J, leaving 15 bases between. Germline V gives CDR1 SGHRS, CDR2 YFSETQ. The CDR3 spans 15 residues. Here the CDR3 reads CASSFPGGPGETQYF. The CDR3 DNA reads as TGCGCCAGCAGCTTCCCGGGGGGCCCGGGAGAGACCCAGTACTTC.

This clone is a singleton in its sample. The V call is TRBV7-3, the J call TRBJ1-6; 7 nucleotides agree with TRBD1. The CDR3 extends over 13 amino acids. The V segment lost 5 bases and the J segment 11 bases; nucleotides outside the gene matches: 6. Germline V gene sequence: CDR1 SGHTA, CDR2 FQGTGA. The CDR3 DNA reads as TGTGCCAGCAGCCAGGGGGATTTTGCACCCCTCCACTTT. Protein product: CASSQGDFAPLHF.

This clone has more than one count but fewer than ten. This chain connects TRBV27 to TRBJ1-1; no reliable D call. Germline assignment: CDR1 MNHEY and CDR2 SMNVEV (reference sequence). CDR3 length equals 14 residues. The germline V and J ends were trimmed by 7 bases and 4 bases, with 16 bases remaining between them. Here the CDR3 DNA reads TGTGCCAGCACCACAAAAAATTACCTCACTGAAGCTTTCTTT. Translating gives CASTTKNYLTEAFF.

The chain is built from TRBV5-1 and TRBJ2-7, with 7 nucleotides matching TRBD1. The CDR3 extends over 16 amino acids. The germline V gene encodes CDR1 SGHRS and CDR2 YFSETQ. Unmatched junction bases numbered 7, after V lost 0 bases and J lost 1 base. CDR3 region: CASSLEPLGQSYEQYF. CDR3 nucleotides: TGCGCCAGCAGCTTGGAGCCCCTGGGACAGTCCTACGAGCAGTACTTC.

Worth noting for this clone: At the DNA level, this CDR3 is encoded by other sequences in the same sample as well. V usage is TRBV13 and J usage is TRBJ2-2, with 12 bases that match TRBD2. The CDR3 covers 15 residues. The junction had 2 bases not matched to a gene; V was cut back by 5 bases and J by 4 bases. CDR1 is PRHDT and CDR2 is FYEKMQ in the germline V gene (reference sequence). CDR3 in amino acids: CASSLAGGFTGELFF. The CDR3 DNA follows: TGTGCCAGCAGCCTAGCGGGGGGGTTCACCGGGGAGCTGTTTTTT. Full variable domain (missing parts from reference TRBV13 and TRBJ2-2): AAGVIQSPRHLIKEKRETATLKCYPIPRHDTVYWYQQGPGQDPQFLISFYEKMQSDKGSIPDRFSAQQFSDYHSELNMSSLELGDSALYFCASSLAGGFTGELFFGEGSRLTVL.

The chain links TRBV7-9 to TRBJ2-3; no definite D call. The germline V gene encodes CDR1 SEHNR and CDR2 FQNEAQ (reference sequence). This CDR3 is 15 amino acids long. Trimming took 1 base from V and 0 from J, leaving 8 bases between them. The chain's CDR3 is CASSLGQFSTDTQYF. As DNA, the CDR3 is TGTGCCAGCAGCTTAGGTCAGTTTAGCACAGATACGCAGTATTTT.

This clone was recorded only once. This chain connects TRBV4-1 to TRBJ1-2; D is undetermined. V shed 3 bases and J shed 2 bases, with 7 bases lying between them. The V gene's germline CDR1 is MGHRA and CDR2 YSYEKL. This CDR3 has 13 amino acids. The CDR3 sequence is CASSHWQNYGYTF. CDR3 DNA sequence: TGCGCCAGCAGCCACTGGCAAAACTATGGCTACACCTTC.

This clone was seen only a few times. The J gene is TRBJ2-5, the V gene TRBV29-1, with a tentative D call TRBD2 (6 bases). The CDR3 runs 12 residues. With 7 bases removed from V and 2 bases from J, the gap between germline ends came to 11 bases. CDR1 and CDR2 (germline): SQVTM, ANQGSEA. CDR3 sequence: CSARERQETQYF. The CDR3 coding sequence is TGCAGCGCCCGGGAGCGGCAAGAGACCCAGTACTTC.

V usage is TRBV10-3 and J usage is TRBJ1-6, with 8 nucleotides matching TRBD1. CDR3 length: 13 amino acids. The germline CDR1 and CDR2 sequences are ENHRY and SYGVKD. Trimming took 6 bases from V and 10 from J; bases not matched to a gene: 5. CDR3 residues: CAISGQGGSPLHF. The CDR3 nucleotides are TGTGCCATCAGCGGACAGGGTGGCTCACCCCTCCACTTT.

V usage is TRBV2 and J usage is TRBJ2-3; 9 nucleotides agree with TRBD1. The CDR3 covers 15 residues. Losses at the gene ends were 2 bases for V and 1 base for J; bases not matched to a gene: 1. Germline CDR1 and CDR2: SNHLY and FYNNEI. The CDR3 region is CASSERQGGTDTQYF. The CDR3 DNA is TGTGCCAGCAGTGAACGACAGGGGGGCACAGATACGCAGTATTTT.

The chain uses TRBV10-2 and TRBJ2-1, with 10 nucleotides matching TRBD2. CDR1 and CDR2 from the germline V gene are WSHSY and SAAADI. V was clipped by 4 bases and J by 9 bases; unmatched bases: 9. This CDR3 comprises 15 residues. CDR3 coding DNA: TGCGCCAGCAGTGGAAACAGCGGGGGGGCCGGTGAGCAGTTCTTC. It translates to CASSGNSGGAGEQFF.